A selection of T cell receptor beta chains follows, all from one sample in a study of cytomegalovirus exposure and HLA in healthy donors. Sequencing used immunoSEQ multiplex PCR; TCRdb keeps in-frame clones, though not all of them. The sample contains roughly 130,000 clones, 75% to 85% of which appear only once. Sequencing was done on a sample of PBMCs. These receptors were collected from a man aged 35 to 55 in good health and CMV-seronegative. CDR3s include the opening cysteine and the closing phenylalanine or tryptophan. Fields, in order: CDR3 DNA, CDR3 protein, J gene, clone size, V gene, CDR3 length, D gene. D genes are given only for firm matches. Clone size is stated in some rows and not others, as once, few, many or a class when expanded.

cdr3_nt: TGTGCCACCAGCAGAGTCGCGGGGGGGCCAGAGACCCAGTACTTC
cdr3_aa: CATSRVAGGPETQYF
j_call: TRBJ2-5
clone_size: -
v_call: TRBV15
cdr3_length: 15
d_call: TRBD2

cdr3_nt: TGCGCCAGCAGCTTTCAGGGAGGCCCTGAAGCTTTCTTT
cdr3_aa: CASSFQGGPEAFF
j_call: TRBJ1-1
clone_size: -
v_call: TRBV5-1
cdr3_length: 13
d_call: -

cdr3_nt: TGTGCCAGCAGTGACTACAGGGGGCAGGGCTATGGCTACACCTTC
cdr3_aa: CASSDYRGQGYGYTF
j_call: TRBJ1-2
clone_size: -
v_call: TRBV6-1
cdr3_length: 15
d_call: TRBD1

cdr3_nt: TGTGCCAGCAGCCTTACCCACAGTTACGAGCAGTACTTC
cdr3_aa: CASSLTHSYEQYF
j_call: TRBJ2-7
clone_size: -
v_call: TRBV2
cdr3_length: 13
d_call: -

cdr3_nt: TGTGCCTGGGGTAAGGTACTCGGCTACGAGCGGTACTTC
cdr3_aa: CAWGKVLGYERYF
j_call: TRBJ2-7
clone_size: -
v_call: TRBV30
cdr3_length: 13
d_call: -

cdr3_nt: TGTGCCACGGCAGGGGTGGGCAATGAGCAGTTCTTC
cdr3_aa: CATAGVGNEQFF
j_call: TRBJ2-1
clone_size: -
v_call: TRBV19
cdr3_length: 12
d_call: -

cdr3_nt: TGCGCCAGCAGGCTGGACTTCTACAATGAGCAGTTCTTC
cdr3_aa: CASRLDFYNEQFF
j_call: TRBJ2-1
clone_size: few
v_call: TRBV10-2
cdr3_length: 13
d_call: -

cdr3_nt: TGTGCCAGCTCACCCCGGGACACACCCTACGAGCAGTACTTC
cdr3_aa: CASSPRDTPYEQYF
j_call: TRBJ2-7
clone_size: once
v_call: TRBV18
cdr3_length: 14
d_call: -

cdr3_nt: TGTGCCAGCAGTCCACAGGGGACAGATACGCAGTATTTT
cdr3_aa: CASSPQGTDTQYF
j_call: TRBJ2-3
clone_size: -
v_call: TRBV2
cdr3_length: 13
d_call: TRBD1

cdr3_nt: TGTGCCAGCAGCCAGGGACTAGCGGCCTTCAATGAGCAGTTCTTC
cdr3_aa: CASSQGLAAFNEQFF
j_call: TRBJ2-1
clone_size: few
v_call: TRBV11-1
cdr3_length: 15
d_call: TRBD2

cdr3_nt: TGTGCCAGCAGCGAAGGGACAGGGCCGAACAATGAGCAGTTCTTC
cdr3_aa: CASSEGTGPNNEQFF
j_call: TRBJ2-1
clone_size: -
v_call: TRBV9
cdr3_length: 15
d_call: TRBD1

cdr3_nt: TGTGCCAGCAGCTCCACAGGGGGCAGTGCAAATCAGCCCCAGCATTTT
cdr3_aa: CASSSTGGSANQPQHF
j_call: TRBJ1-5
clone_size: -
v_call: TRBV7-9
cdr3_length: 16
d_call: TRBD1

cdr3_nt: TGTGCCAGCAGTGAATGGGGCCAGGGAGGGGGCTACACCTTC
cdr3_aa: CASSEWGQGGGYTF
j_call: TRBJ1-2
clone_size: -
v_call: TRBV2
cdr3_length: 14
d_call: -

cdr3_nt: TGCGCCAGCAGCCAAGATTTGGACACCCGAAGGTACTTC
cdr3_aa: CASSQDLDTRRYF
j_call: TRBJ2-7
clone_size: -
v_call: TRBV4-1
cdr3_length: 13
d_call: -

cdr3_nt: TGTGCCAGCCACCCCGGGGGCGGGGGAAACAATGAGCAGTTCTTC
cdr3_aa: CASHPGGGGNNEQFF
j_call: TRBJ2-1
clone_size: -
v_call: TRBV11-2
cdr3_length: 15
d_call: -

cdr3_nt: TGTACTAATCCGGCGGGGACAGGCCGGTCCCCTTCCTCTGGAAACACCATATATTTT
cdr3_aa: CTNPAGTGRSPSSGNTIYF
j_call: TRBJ1-3
clone_size: once
v_call: TRBV19
cdr3_length: 19
d_call: TRBD1

cdr3_nt: TGTGCCAGCAGTTCGACGGGACTAGCGCCTAATGAGCAGTTCTTC
cdr3_aa: CASSSTGLAPNEQFF
j_call: TRBJ2-1
clone_size: -
v_call: TRBV28
cdr3_length: 15
d_call: TRBD2

cdr3_nt: TGCGCCAGCAGATTGACAACCATGAACACTGAAGCTTTCTTT
cdr3_aa: CASRLTTMNTEAFF
j_call: TRBJ1-1
clone_size: -
v_call: TRBV5-1
cdr3_length: 14
d_call: -

cdr3_nt: TGCGCCAGCAGTGACGGCCCCCGGGACACGAAAAACATTCAGTACTTC
cdr3_aa: CASSDGPRDTKNIQYF
j_call: TRBJ2-4
clone_size: -
v_call: TRBV10-1
cdr3_length: 16
d_call: -

cdr3_nt: TGCGCCAGCAGCTTGTCAGCGGGAGAGGCTAATGAGCAGTTCTTC
cdr3_aa: CASSLSAGEANEQFF
j_call: TRBJ2-1
clone_size: -
v_call: TRBV5-1
cdr3_length: 15
d_call: TRBD2

cdr3_nt: TGTGCCAGCAGTTACCGACTAGCGGGGGTTTACAATGAGCAGTTCTTC
cdr3_aa: CASSYRLAGVYNEQFF
j_call: TRBJ2-1
clone_size: few
v_call: TRBV6-5
cdr3_length: 16
d_call: TRBD2

cdr3_nt: TGTGCCAGCAGCTCCGGGATAACCTACGAGCAGTACTTC
cdr3_aa: CASSSGITYEQYF
j_call: TRBJ2-7
clone_size: -
v_call: TRBV6-5
cdr3_length: 13
d_call: -

cdr3_nt: TGCGCCAGCAGTGAGGTTTCTAGCGGGGGTTACGAGCAGTACTTC
cdr3_aa: CASSEVSSGGYEQYF
j_call: TRBJ2-7
clone_size: -
v_call: TRBV10-1
cdr3_length: 15
d_call: TRBD2

cdr3_nt: TGTGCCAGCAGTCCGGACACGGCGAATTCACCCCTCCACTTT
cdr3_aa: CASSPDTANSPLHF
j_call: TRBJ1-6
clone_size: -
v_call: TRBV27
cdr3_length: 14
d_call: -

cdr3_nt: TGTGCCAGCAGAAACCCCCCCGGGACTGAGCAAGAGACCCAGTACTTC
cdr3_aa: CASRNPPGTEQETQYF
j_call: TRBJ2-5
clone_size: -
v_call: TRBV2
cdr3_length: 16
d_call: -

cdr3_nt: TGTGCCAGCAGTTGGGCGAACACTGAAGCTTTCTTT
cdr3_aa: CASSWANTEAFF
j_call: TRBJ1-1
clone_size: -
v_call: TRBV27
cdr3_length: 12
d_call: -

cdr3_nt: TGTGCCAGTAGTATCGGGACAGGTGACGAGCAGTACTTC
cdr3_aa: CASSIGTGDEQYF
j_call: TRBJ2-7
clone_size: -
v_call: TRBV19
cdr3_length: 13
d_call: TRBD1